Below, one T cell receptor beta chain is given with its context. The V end lost 3 bases, the J end lost 1 base, and 12 bases lay between the germline ends. Per germline, CDR1 SGHRS and CDR2 YFSETQ. The CDR3 extends over 15 amino acids. Study processing details: Using reference gene primer amplification, nucleated cell counts were estimated. This table comes from immunoSEQ multiplex PCR, and its TCRdb copy is limited to in-frame clones, with some not included. Clone size and V and J calls were adopted from that table, with D and trimming inferred from the DNA. The profile shows roughly 350,000 clones, roughly 89% of them singletons. This specimen comes from a study of blood T cell repertoires in COVID-19. Background on the study: Donors in the United States, Italy and Spain gave samples during acute or convalescent COVID-19. T cells, B-cell-depleted T cells, or PBMCs supplied cDNA or gDNA.

Sequencing was done on a sample of peripheral blood. The V call is TRBV5-1, the J call TRBJ2-3; D is unresolved. The sequence was collected from a woman aged 18-35 years who had recovered from COVID-19. The CDR3: CASSSSSGGTDTQYF. CDR3 in DNA: TGCGCCAGCAGCTCTTCTAGTGGCGGCACAGATACGCAGTATTTT.